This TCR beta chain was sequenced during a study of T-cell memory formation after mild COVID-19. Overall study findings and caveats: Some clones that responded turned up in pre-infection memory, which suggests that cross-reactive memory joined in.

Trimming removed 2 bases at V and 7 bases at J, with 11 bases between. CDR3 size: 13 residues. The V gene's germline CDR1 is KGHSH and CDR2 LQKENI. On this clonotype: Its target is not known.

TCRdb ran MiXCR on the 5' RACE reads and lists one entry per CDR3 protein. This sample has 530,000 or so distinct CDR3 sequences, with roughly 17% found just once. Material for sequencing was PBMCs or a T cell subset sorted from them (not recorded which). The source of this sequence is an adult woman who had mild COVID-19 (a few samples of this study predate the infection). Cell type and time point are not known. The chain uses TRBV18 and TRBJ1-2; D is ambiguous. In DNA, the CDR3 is TGTGCCAGCTCACCAGCGCAGGTGTCTGGCTACACCTTC. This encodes CASSPAQVSGYTF.